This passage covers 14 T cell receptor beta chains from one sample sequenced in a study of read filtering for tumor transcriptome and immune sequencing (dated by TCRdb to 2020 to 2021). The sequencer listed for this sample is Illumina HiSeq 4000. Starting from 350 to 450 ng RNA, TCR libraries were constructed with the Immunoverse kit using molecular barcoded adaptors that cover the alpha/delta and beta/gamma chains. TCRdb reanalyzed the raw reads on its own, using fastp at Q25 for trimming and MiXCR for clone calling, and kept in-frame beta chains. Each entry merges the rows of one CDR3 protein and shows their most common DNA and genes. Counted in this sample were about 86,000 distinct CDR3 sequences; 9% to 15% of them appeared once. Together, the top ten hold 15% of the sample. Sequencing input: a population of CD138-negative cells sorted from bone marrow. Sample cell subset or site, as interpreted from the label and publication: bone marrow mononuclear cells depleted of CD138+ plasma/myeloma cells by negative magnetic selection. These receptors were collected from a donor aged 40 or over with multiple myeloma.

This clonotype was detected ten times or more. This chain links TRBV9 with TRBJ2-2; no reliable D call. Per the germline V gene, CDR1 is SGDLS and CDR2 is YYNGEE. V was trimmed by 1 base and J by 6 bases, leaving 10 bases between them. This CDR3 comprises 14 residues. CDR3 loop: CASSVRVWAGELFF. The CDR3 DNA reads TGTGCCAGCAGCGTACGGGTATGGGCCGGGGAGCTGTTTTTT.

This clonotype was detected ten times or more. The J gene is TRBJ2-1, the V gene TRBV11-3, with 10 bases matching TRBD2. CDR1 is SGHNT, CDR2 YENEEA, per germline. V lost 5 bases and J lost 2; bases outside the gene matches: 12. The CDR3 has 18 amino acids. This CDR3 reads CASSRKGPSGSTYNEQFF. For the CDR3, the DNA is TGTGCCAGCAGCCGAAAAGGTCCTAGCGGGAGTACCTACAATGAGCAGTTCTTC.

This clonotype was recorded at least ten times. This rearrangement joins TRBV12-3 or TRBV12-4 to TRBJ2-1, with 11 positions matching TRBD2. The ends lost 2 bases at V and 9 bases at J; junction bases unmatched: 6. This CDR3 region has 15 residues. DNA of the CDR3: TGTGCCAGCAGTTTATTACTAGCGGGAGCAGGTGAGCAGTTCTTC. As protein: CASSLLLAGAGEQFF.

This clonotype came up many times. The CDR3, as DNA: TGTGCCAGCAGTTCAAGACCCGGGACGGTAACCAAAAACATTCAGTACTTC. Translated, it gives CASSSRPGTVTKNIQYF. The rearrangement links TRBV12-3 or TRBV12-4 to TRBJ2-4, with D perhaps being TRBD1 or TRBD2 (5 bases each). Trimming removed 4 bases at V and 2 bases at J, with 18 bases between. The CDR3 sequence is 17 residues long.

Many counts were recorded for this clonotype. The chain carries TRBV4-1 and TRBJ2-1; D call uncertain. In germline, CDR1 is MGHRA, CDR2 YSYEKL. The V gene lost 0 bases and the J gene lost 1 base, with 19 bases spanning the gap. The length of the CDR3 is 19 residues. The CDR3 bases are TGCGCCAGCAGCCAAGATGCGGCAGCCTCTAGTAGTTCCTACAATGAGCAGTTCTTC. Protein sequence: CASSQDAAASSSSYNEQFF.

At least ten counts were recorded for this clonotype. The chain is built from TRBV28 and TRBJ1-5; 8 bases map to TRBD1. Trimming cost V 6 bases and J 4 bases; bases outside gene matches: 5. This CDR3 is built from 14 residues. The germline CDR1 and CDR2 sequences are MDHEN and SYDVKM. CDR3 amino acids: CASSRRQGNQPQHF. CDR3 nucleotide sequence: TGTGCCAGCAGCCGGCGACAGGGGAATCAGCCCCAGCATTTT.

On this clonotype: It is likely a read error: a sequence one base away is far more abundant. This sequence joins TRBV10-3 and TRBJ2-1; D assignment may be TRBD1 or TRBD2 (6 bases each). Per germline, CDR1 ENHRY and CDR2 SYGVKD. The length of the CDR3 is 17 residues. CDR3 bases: TGCGCCAGCAGGGGAGGCGGGACCACCCTGGTAAACAATGAGCGGTTCTTC. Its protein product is CASRGGGTTLVNNERFF.

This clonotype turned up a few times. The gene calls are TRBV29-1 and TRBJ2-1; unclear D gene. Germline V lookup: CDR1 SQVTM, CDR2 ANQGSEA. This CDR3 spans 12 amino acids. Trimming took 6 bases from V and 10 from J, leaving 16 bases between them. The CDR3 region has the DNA TGCAGCGTCGAGAATAGGCCCAGGGAGCAGTTCTTC. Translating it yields CSVENRPREQFF.

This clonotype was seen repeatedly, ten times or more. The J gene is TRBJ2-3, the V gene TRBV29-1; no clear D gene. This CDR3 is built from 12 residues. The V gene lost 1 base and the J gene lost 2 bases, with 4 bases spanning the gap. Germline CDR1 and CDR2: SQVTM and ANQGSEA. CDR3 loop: CSVEAHTDTQYF. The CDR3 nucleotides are TGCAGCGTTGAAGCCCACACAGATACGCAGTATTTT.

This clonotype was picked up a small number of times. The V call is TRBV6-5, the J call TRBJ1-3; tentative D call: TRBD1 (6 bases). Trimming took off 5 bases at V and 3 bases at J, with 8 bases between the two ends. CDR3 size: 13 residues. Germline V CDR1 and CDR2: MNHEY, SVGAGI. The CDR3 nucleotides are TGTGCCAGCAGTAGACAGGATGGAAACACCATATATTTT. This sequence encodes CASSRQDGNTIYF.

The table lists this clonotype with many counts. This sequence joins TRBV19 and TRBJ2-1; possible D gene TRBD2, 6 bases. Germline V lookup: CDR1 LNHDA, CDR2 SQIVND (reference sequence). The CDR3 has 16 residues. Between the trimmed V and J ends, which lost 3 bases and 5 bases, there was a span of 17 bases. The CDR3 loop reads CASSIHLGGINNEQFF. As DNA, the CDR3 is TGTGCCAGTAGTATCCACCTTGGGGGGATCAACAATGAGCAGTTCTTC.

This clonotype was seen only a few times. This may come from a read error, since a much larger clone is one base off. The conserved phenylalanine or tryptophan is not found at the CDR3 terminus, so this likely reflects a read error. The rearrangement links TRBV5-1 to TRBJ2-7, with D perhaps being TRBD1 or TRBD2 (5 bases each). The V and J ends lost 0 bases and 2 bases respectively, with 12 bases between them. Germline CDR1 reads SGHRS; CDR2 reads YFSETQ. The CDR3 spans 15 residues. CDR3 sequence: CASSLVPGTAYEQYL. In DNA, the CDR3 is TGCGCCAGCAGCTTGGTTCCCGGGACGGCCTACGAGCAGTACCTC.

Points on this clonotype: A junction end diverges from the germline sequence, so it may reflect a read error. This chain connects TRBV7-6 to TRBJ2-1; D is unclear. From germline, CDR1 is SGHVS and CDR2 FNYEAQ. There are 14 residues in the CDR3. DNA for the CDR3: TGTGCCAGCGGAATCGGCCCGAATTTTAATGAGCCGTTCTTC. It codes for CASGIGPNFNEPFF. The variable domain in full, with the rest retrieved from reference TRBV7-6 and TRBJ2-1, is GAGVSQSPRYKVTKRGQDVALRCDPISGHVSLYWYRQALGQGPEFLTYFNYEAQQDKSGLPNDRFSAERPEGSISTLTIQRTEQRDSAMYRCASGIGPNFNEPFFGPGTRLTVL.

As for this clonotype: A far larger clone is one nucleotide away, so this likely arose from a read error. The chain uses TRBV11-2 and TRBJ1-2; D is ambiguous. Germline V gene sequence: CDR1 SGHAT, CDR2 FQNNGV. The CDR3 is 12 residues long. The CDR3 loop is CASSLVNYGYAF. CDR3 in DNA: TGTGCCAGCAGCTTAGTAAACTATGGCTACGCCTTC.